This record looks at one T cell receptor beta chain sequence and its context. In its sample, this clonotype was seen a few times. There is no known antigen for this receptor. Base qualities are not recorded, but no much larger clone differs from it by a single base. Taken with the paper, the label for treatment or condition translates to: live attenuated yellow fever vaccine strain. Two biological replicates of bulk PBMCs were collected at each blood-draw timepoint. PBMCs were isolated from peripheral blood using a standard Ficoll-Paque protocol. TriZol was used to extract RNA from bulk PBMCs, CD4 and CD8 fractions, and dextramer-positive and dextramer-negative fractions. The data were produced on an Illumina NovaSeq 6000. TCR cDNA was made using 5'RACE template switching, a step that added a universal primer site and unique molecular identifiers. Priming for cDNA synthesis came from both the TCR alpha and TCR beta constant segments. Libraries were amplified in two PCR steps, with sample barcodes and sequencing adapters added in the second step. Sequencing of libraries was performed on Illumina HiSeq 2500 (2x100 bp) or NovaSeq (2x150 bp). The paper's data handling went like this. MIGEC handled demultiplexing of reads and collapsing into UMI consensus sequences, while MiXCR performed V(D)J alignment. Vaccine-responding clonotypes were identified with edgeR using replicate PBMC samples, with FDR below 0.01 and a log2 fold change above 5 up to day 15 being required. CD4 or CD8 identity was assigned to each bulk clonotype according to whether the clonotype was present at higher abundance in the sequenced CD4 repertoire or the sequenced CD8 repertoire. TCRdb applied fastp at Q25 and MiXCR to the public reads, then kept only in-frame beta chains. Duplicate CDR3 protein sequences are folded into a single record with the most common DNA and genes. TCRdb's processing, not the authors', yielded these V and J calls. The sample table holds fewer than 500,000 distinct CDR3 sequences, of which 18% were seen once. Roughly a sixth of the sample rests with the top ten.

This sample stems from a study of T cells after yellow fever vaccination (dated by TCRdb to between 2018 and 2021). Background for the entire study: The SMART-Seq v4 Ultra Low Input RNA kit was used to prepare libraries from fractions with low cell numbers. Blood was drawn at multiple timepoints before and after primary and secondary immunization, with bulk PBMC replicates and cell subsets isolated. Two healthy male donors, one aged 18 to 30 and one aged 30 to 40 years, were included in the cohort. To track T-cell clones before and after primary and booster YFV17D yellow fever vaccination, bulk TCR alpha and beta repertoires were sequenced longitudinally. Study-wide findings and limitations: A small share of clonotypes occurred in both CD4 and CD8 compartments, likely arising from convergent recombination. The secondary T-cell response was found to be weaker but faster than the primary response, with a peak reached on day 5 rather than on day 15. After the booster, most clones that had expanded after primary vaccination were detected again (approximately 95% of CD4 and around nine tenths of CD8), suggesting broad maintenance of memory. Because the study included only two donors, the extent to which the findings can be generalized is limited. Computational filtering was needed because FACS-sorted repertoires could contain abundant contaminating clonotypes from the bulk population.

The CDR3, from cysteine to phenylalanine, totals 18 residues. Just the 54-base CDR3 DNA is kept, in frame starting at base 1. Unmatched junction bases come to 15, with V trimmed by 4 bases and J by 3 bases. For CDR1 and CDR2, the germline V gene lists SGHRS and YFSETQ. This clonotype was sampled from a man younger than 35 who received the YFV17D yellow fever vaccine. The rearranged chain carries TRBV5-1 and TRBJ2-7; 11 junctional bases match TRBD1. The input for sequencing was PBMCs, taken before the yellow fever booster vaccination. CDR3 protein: CASSGTGGGPTFFYEQYF. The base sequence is TGCGCCAGCAGCGGGACAGGGGGAGGCCCCACTTTCTTCTACGAGCAGTACTTC. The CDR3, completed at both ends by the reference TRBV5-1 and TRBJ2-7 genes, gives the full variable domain KAGVTQTPRYLIKTRGQQVTLSCSPISGHRSVSWYQQTPGQGLQFLFEYFSETQRNKGNFPGRFSGRQFSNSRSEMNVSTLELGDSALYLCASSGTGGGPTFFYEQYFGPGTRLTVT.